The rows below give T cell receptor beta chains drawn from one sample of a study of response to subunit inactivated influenza vaccine. TCRdb fed the RT-PCR reads into MiXCR, producing one record per CDR3 protein. The repertoire holds about 190,000 distinct CDR3 sequences, with approximately 14% as singletons. The sequencing used CD8+ T cells sorted from PBMCs, collected about 5 days after vaccination. Every receptor here comes from a middle-aged man who received an inactivated influenza vaccine. CDR3s include the opening cysteine and the closing phenylalanine or tryptophan. The order of the fields is clone size, CDR3 length, V gene, J gene, CDR3 protein. Rows give clone size only sometimes, using once, few, many, or a class for an expanded clone.

abundance: many
len: 15
v_gene: TRBV7-9
j_gene: TRBJ2-1
CDR3aa: CASSTLAGVFNEQFF

abundance: few
len: 18
v_gene: TRBV11-1
j_gene: TRBJ2-1
CDR3aa: CASSAQRSLQGVGNEQFF

abundance: .
len: 14
v_gene: TRBV6-4
j_gene: TRBJ1-1
CDR3aa: CASSESDGDTEAFF

abundance: many
len: 13
v_gene: TRBV7-9
j_gene: TRBJ2-7
CDR3aa: CASSELHSHEQYF

abundance: few
len: 16
v_gene: TRBV15
j_gene: TRBJ2-3
CDR3aa: CATSREVGQGGDTQYF

abundance: many
len: 13
v_gene: TRBV28
j_gene: TRBJ2-5
CDR3aa: CASSPGLQETQYF

abundance: few
len: 16
v_gene: TRBV4-2
j_gene: TRBJ1-4
CDR3aa: CASSQSSGPSNEKLFF

abundance: .
len: 20
v_gene: TRBV15
j_gene: TRBJ2-5
CDR3aa: CATSRDSPTWGLAGGETQYF

abundance: few
len: 13
v_gene: TRBV7-9
j_gene: TRBJ2-7
CDR3aa: CASSYDRDHEQYF

abundance: few
len: 16
v_gene: TRBV27
j_gene: TRBJ2-1
CDR3aa: CASRRGTSGFNNEQFF

abundance: many
len: 13
v_gene: TRBV6-2/TRBV6-3
j_gene: TRBJ2-7
CDR3aa: CASSYSGDYEQYF

abundance: few
len: 15
v_gene: TRBV20-1
j_gene: TRBJ2-6
CDR3aa: CSARPTGVGANVLTF

abundance: .
len: 14
v_gene: TRBV27
j_gene: TRBJ2-5
CDR3aa: CASSTGTSGVSQYF

abundance: few
len: 15
v_gene: TRBV12-3/TRBV12-4
j_gene: TRBJ2-7
CDR3aa: CASTPSTLGPYEQYF

abundance: few
len: 15
v_gene: TRBV12-3/TRBV12-4
j_gene: TRBJ2-3
CDR3aa: CASSLIAGGRDTQYF

abundance: .
len: 15
v_gene: TRBV28
j_gene: TRBJ2-5
CDR3aa: CASSPRVNGRETQYF

abundance: many
len: 14
v_gene: TRBV5-1
j_gene: TRBJ2-5
CDR3aa: CASSLAGAEETQYF

abundance: .
len: 14
v_gene: TRBV4-3
j_gene: TRBJ2-1
CDR3aa: CASSPWGGENEQFF

abundance: few
len: 12
v_gene: TRBV28
j_gene: TRBJ2-1
CDR3aa: CASSPPADEQFF

abundance: .
len: 15
v_gene: TRBV6-1
j_gene: TRBJ2-3
CDR3aa: CASSEDGGGTDTQYF

abundance: .
len: 16
v_gene: TRBV4-2
j_gene: TRBJ1-2
CDR3aa: CASSQEWQSFWYGYTF

abundance: few
len: 12
v_gene: TRBV12-3/TRBV12-4
j_gene: TRBJ2-4
CDR3aa: CASTQEGDIQYF

abundance: few
len: 14
v_gene: TRBV6-2/TRBV6-3
j_gene: TRBJ2-7
CDR3aa: CASNIDRGRDEQYF

abundance: .
len: 12
v_gene: TRBV15
j_gene: TRBJ2-2
CDR3aa: CATSWRAGELFF

abundance: .
len: 15
v_gene: TRBV7-6
j_gene: TRBJ1-1
CDR3aa: CASSLGTGVWTEAFF

abundance: few
len: 14
v_gene: TRBV13
j_gene: TRBJ2-3
CDR3aa: CASSLRGRGLIGYF

abundance: .
len: 12
v_gene: TRBV29-1
j_gene: TRBJ2-6
CDR3aa: CSVEDQANVLTF

abundance: .
len: 14
v_gene: TRBV27
j_gene: TRBJ2-1
CDR3aa: CASSLKGQFNEQFF

abundance: .
len: 15
v_gene: TRBV7-6
j_gene: TRBJ2-1
CDR3aa: CASSLLDWRADEQFF

abundance: few
len: 16
v_gene: TRBV7-9
j_gene: TRBJ2-1
CDR3aa: CASSHHRQGVHNEQFF

abundance: few
len: 18
v_gene: TRBV6-2/TRBV6-3
j_gene: TRBJ2-7
CDR3aa: CASSHFFSVAESSYEQYF

abundance: few
len: 18
v_gene: TRBV11-2
j_gene: TRBJ2-5
CDR3aa: CASSRTGTSGGLQETQYF

abundance: .
len: 15
v_gene: TRBV28
j_gene: TRBJ2-5
CDR3aa: CASSLLPGTDETQYF

abundance: .
len: 14
v_gene: TRBV20-1
j_gene: TRBJ2-7
CDR3aa: CSARYDLTWYEQYF

abundance: many
len: 17
v_gene: TRBV28
j_gene: TRBJ1-5
CDR3aa: CASSLGQGLYSNQPQHF

abundance: few
len: 14
v_gene: TRBV7-6
j_gene: TRBJ2-7
CDR3aa: CASSRGTVSYEQYF

abundance: few
len: 19
v_gene: TRBV4-2
j_gene: TRBJ2-2
CDR3aa: CASSQDLLGLAGETGELFF

abundance: few
len: 19
v_gene: TRBV6-2/TRBV6-3
j_gene: TRBJ2-3
CDR3aa: CASSYSIPGTLGGTDTQYF

abundance: .
len: 14
v_gene: TRBV6-5
j_gene: TRBJ2-3
CDR3aa: CASSYQDSTDTQYF

abundance: many
len: 19
v_gene: TRBV15
j_gene: TRBJ2-3
CDR3aa: CATKPGLAVSGGSTDTQYF

abundance: .
len: 16
v_gene: TRBV3-1
j_gene: TRBJ2-3
CDR3aa: CASSHIGQMGTDTQYF

abundance: .
len: 15
v_gene: TRBV4-3
j_gene: TRBJ2-2
CDR3aa: CASSQVRGGVGELFF

abundance: .
len: 15
v_gene: TRBV12-3/TRBV12-4
j_gene: TRBJ2-1
CDR3aa: CASSLWGTRYNEQFF

abundance: few
len: 14
v_gene: TRBV4-3
j_gene: TRBJ1-1
CDR3aa: CASSQEYANTEAFF

abundance: .
len: 15
v_gene: TRBV6-2/TRBV6-3
j_gene: TRBJ2-1
CDR3aa: CASSHGQETYNEQFF

abundance: few
len: 14
v_gene: TRBV27
j_gene: TRBJ1-1
CDR3aa: CASSLSGGHTEAFF

abundance: few
len: 15
v_gene: TRBV12-3/TRBV12-4
j_gene: TRBJ2-1
CDR3aa: CASSPGLAGSGEQFF

abundance: .
len: 14
v_gene: TRBV4-1
j_gene: TRBJ2-7
CDR3aa: CASSLDPGFYEQYF

abundance: .
len: 15
v_gene: TRBV15
j_gene: TRBJ1-6
CDR3aa: CATSEHRSDNSPLHF

abundance: .
len: 9
v_gene: TRBV20-1
j_gene: TRBJ1-5
CDR3aa: CSARDRQHF

abundance: few
len: 15
v_gene: TRBV4-3
j_gene: TRBJ1-6
CDR3aa: CASSQTGQANSPLHF

abundance: few
len: 14
v_gene: TRBV5-6
j_gene: TRBJ2-5
CDR3aa: CASSDYRGLETQYF